This TCR beta chain was captured in a study of CXCR3-negative and CXCR3-positive naive CD8 T cells (dated by TCRdb to the late 2010s). At the level of the whole study: In total, around 140 million TRB reads were obtained, or roughly 1.5 +/- 0.3 million reads per library. Data from 11 donors, pooled across two independent experiments, went into the diversity and physicochemical repertoire analyses. Naive subsets from about five donors and memory cells from 3 donors were included in the TRBV-TRBJ cluster analysis. The study at large found these results: Comparably high repertoire diversity was found in both naive subsets, whereas much lower repertoire diversity was found in memory CD8+ T cells. Naive CXCR3-negative and CXCR3-positive cells from the same donor showed similar TRBV-TRBJ usage, whereas memory cells showed distinct patterns. Because surface CD5, which has been linked to self-reactivity in mice, was comparable between naive subsets, TCR interaction strength was also inferred from TRB CDR3 physicochemical properties. Freshly isolated PBMCs were used for most assays because CXCR3 expression partially decreased after cryopreservation.

The instrument given in TCRdb is NextSeq 550. The Human TCR Profiling Kit (MiLaboratory) was used to make UMI-labeled 5' RACE TRB cDNA libraries. The full amount of extracted RNA was used for cDNA synthesis, and the full amount of resulting cDNA was used for PCR amplification. Libraries were prepared in parallel with an identical number of PCR cycles. As for how the authors treated the data: About 50,000 +/- 10,000 unique UMI-labeled TRB cDNA molecules per library were extracted with MIGEC and MiXCR, with at least two reads per UMI required. On average, each library contained about 40,000 +/- 10,000 functional in-frame TRB CDR3 nucleotide clonotypes without stop codons. Diversity metrics, including normalized Shannon-Wiener and Chao1, were computed in VDJtools after downsampling to 5000 UMI-labeled TRB molecules per sample. VDJtools computed clonotype-size-weighted physicochemical properties of the central five CDR3 residues: interaction energy, strength, volume and Kidera factor 4. The reads were reprocessed in TCRdb, with one entry per CDR3 protein sequence and no accompanying DNA. TCRdb's processing, not the authors', yielded these V and J calls. The sample table holds about 48,000 distinct CDR3 sequences. In total, the top ten clones hold over 14% of the sample.

CDR1 and CDR2, looked up from the germline V gene (reference sequence), are LNHNV and YYDKDF. The CDR3, cysteine through phenylalanine, is 16 amino acids long. Only the protein is on record. Each CD8+ T cell subset was flow-sorted in triplicate, and some 300,000 cells per subset were placed directly into RLT lysis buffer. Peripheral blood mononuclear cells were isolated from buffy coats using standard density gradient centrifugation. Total RNA was extracted from sorted cells with an RNeasy Mini Kit. With respect to this clonotype: No antigen is known for it.

The sequence was obtained from a human donor in good health. Some clones in this sample may be carry-over from other donors' samples. Specimen: memory CD8+ T cells from blood. In light of the paper, this sample's cell subset or site label describes: conventional CD8+ memory T cells (TMEM), sorted as controls. The chain employs TRBV15 and TRBJ2-7; checking the TCRdb D call of TRBD2 is not possible without DNA. The CDR3 is CATSRGGGLAGDEQYF.